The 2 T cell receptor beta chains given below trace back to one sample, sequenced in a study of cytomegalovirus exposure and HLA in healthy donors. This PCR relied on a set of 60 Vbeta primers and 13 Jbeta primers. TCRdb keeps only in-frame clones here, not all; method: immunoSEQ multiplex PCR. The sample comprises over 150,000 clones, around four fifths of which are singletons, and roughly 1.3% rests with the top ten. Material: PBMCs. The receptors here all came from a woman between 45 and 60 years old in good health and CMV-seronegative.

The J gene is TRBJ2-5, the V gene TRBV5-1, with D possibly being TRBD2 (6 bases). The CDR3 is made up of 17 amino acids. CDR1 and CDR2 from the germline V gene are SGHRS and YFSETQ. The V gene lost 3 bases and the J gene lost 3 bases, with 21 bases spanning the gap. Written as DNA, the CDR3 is TGCGCCAGCAGCTGGGATCCGGGACTTATAGGGGAAGAGACCCAGTACTTC. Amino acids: CASSWDPGLIGEETQYF.

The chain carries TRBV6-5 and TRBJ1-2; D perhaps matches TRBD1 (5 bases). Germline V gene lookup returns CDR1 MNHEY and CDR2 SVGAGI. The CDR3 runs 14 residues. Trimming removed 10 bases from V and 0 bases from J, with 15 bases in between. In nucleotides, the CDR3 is TGTGCCACCCTAGACAGATTAACTAACTATGGCTACACCTTC. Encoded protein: CATLDRLTNYGYTF.